This T cell receptor beta chain was recorded in a study of blood T cell repertoires in COVID-19. Study overall: Samples of COVID-19 (acute and convalescent) were obtained from the United States, Italy and Spain.

CDR1 and CDR2 from the germline V gene are MNHNY and SVGAGI (reference sequence). V shed 5 bases, J shed 11 bases, and the junction held 6 bases outside the gene matches. CDR3 size: 13 residues. The assay was immunoSEQ multiplex PCR, and TCRdb's table has in-frame clones only and misses some. The table records about 230,000 clones, approximately 83% of them present only once. The sequence came from a woman in her 50s with acute or convalescent COVID-19. The chain combines TRBV6-6 with TRBJ2-1; 10 bases fit TRBD1. The sequencing input was peripheral blood. The CDR3 is CASSQTGGGQQFF. The CDR3 coding sequence is TGTGCCAGCAGTCAGACAGGGGGCGGGCAGCAGTTCTTC.